This TCR beta chain was captured by sequencing in a study of shared clonotypes between healthy human individuals. Study-wide results and caveats: Among the subsets, naive ones generally showed larger estimated richness than memory ones.

Original processing notes: Filtering differed, since immunoSEQ gave only junction sequences and no quality scores. The assay was immunoSEQ multiplex PCR, and TCRdb's table has in-frame clones only and misses some. V and J calls plus clone size are reproduced from that table; the DNA served to infer D and trimming. Here the sample spans around 2,000,000 clones, about 92% being singletons. In the naive CD8 group, cells lacked CD45RO and were positively selected for CCR7, so terminally differentiated effector memory CD45RA+ cells were left out. Donors were healthy HIV-negative adults without recent acute infections or vaccinations. On this clone itself: The antigen is undetermined.

The CDR3 has 13 amino acids. Germline V gene sequence: CDR1 SGHRS, CDR2 YFSETQ. V was clipped by 0 bases and J by 7 bases, with 11 bases between them. This chain links TRBV5-1 with TRBJ2-7, with a possible D match to TRBD1 (5 bases). This TCR was sampled from a man aged 18 to 30 in good health. Some clones in this sample may be carry-over from other donors' samples. The specimen was naive CD8+ T cells from PBMCs. DNA of the CDR3: TGCGCCAGCAGCTTGGCTCTGGCAGGGGAGCAGTACTTC. The encoded protein is CASSLALAGEQYF.